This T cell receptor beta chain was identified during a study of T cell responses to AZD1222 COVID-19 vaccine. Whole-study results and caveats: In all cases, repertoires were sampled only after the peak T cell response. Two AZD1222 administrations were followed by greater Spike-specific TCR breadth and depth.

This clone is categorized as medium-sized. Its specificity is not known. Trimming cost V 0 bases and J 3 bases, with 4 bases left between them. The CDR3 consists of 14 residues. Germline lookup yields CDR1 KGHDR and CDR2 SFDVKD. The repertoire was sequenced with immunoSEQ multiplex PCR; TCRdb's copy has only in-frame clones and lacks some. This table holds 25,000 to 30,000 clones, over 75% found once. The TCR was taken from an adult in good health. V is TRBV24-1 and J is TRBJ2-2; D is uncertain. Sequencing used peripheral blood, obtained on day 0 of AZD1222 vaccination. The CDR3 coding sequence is TGTGCCACCAGTGATTTGAGGGACACCGGGGAGCTGTTTTTT. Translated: CATSDLRDTGELFF.